This T cell receptor (beta chain) is drawn from a study of shared clonotypes between healthy human individuals. The table came from immunoSEQ multiplex PCR; TCRdb's copy has only in-frame clones and leaves some out. The sample holds about 680,000 clones, 92% seen once. Selected positively for CCR7 and CD45RO-negative, naive CD8 cells excluded terminally differentiated effector memory CD45RA+ cells. V lost 0 bases to trimming and J lost 5 bases, with 5 bases between them. Looked up from germline, CDR1 is SGHRS and CDR2 is YFSETQ. This CDR3 spans 13 amino acids. The chain employs TRBV5-1 and TRBJ1-4; no reliable D call. The source is a man between 25 and 39 years old in good health. Sequencing was carried out using naive CD8+ T cells sorted from blood. The CDR3 is CASSLAGNEKLFF. The CDR3 nucleotides read TGCGCCAGCAGCTTGGCCGGGAATGAAAAACTGTTTTTT.